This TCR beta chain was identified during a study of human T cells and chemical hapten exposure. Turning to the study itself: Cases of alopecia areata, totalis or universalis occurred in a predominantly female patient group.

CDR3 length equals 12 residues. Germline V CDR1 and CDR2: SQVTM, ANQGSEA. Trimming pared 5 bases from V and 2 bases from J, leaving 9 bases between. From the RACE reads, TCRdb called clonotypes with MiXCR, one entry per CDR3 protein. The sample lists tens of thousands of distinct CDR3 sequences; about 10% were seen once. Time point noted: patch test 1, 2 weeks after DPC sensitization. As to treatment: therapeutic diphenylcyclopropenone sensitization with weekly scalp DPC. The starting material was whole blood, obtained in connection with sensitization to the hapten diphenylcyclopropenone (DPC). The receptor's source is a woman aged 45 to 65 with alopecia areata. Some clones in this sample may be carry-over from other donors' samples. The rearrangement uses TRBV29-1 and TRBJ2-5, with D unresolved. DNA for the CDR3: TGCAGCGTTAGTTACACTCAAGAGACCCAGTACTTC. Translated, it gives CSVSYTQETQYF.